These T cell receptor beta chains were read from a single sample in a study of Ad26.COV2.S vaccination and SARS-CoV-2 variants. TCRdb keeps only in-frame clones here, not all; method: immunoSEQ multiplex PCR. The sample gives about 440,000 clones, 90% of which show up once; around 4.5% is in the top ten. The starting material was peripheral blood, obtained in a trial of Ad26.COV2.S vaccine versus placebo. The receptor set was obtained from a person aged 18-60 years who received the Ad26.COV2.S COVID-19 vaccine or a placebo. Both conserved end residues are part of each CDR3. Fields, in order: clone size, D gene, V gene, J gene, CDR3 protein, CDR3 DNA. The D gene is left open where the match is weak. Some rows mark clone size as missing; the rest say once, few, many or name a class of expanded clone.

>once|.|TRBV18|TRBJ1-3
CASSPGQAISGNTIYF
TGTGCCAGCTCACCAGGGCAGGCCATCTCTGGAAACACCATATATTTT
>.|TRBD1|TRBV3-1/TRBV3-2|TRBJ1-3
CASRPPGGHGNTIYF
TGTGCCAGCAGACCACCAGGGGGTCATGGAAACACCATATATTTT
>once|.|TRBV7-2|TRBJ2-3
CASSLGLDTQYF
TGTGCCAGCAGCTTAGGGTTGGATACGCAGTATTTT
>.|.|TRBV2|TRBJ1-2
CASSERRAGGLFGYTF
TGTGCCAGCAGTGAACGCAGGGCTGGAGGGTTGTTTGGCTACACCTTC
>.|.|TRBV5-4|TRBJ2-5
CASSLFGIQETQYF
TGTGCCAGCAGCTTGTTCGGCATACAAGAGACCCAGTACTTC
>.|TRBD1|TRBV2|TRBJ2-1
CASKFDRGDEQFF
TGTGCCAGCAAGTTTGACAGGGGTGATGAGCAGTTCTTC
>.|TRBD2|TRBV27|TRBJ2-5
CASSPLGLAGGETQYF
TGTGCCAGCAGTCCACTCGGGCTAGCGGGGGGAGAGACCCAGTACTTC
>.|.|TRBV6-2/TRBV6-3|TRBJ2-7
CASSSIADSYEQYF
TGTGCCAGCAGTTCCATAGCGGATTCCTACGAGCAGTACTTC
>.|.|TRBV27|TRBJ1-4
CASRPGQLGEKLFF
TGTGCCAGCAGGCCCGGACAATTGGGGGAAAAACTGTTTTTT
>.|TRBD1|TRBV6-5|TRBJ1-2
CASTEGDRGYGYTF
TGTGCCAGCACCGAAGGGGACAGGGGGTATGGCTACACCTTC
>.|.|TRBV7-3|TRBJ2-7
CASSPKPLPAGYEQYF
TGTGCCAGCAGCCCTAAACCCCTCCCGGCTGGCTACGAGCAGTACTTC
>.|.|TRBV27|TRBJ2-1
CASSSNRVGEQFF
TGTGCCAGCAGCTCAAACAGAGTAGGTGAGCAGTTCTTC
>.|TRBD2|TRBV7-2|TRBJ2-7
CASSLEEALAGSYEQYF
TGTGCCAGCAGCTTAGAAGAGGCACTAGCGGGCTCCTACGAGCAGTACTTC
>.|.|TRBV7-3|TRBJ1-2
CASSLSSSSGYGYTF
TGTGCCAGCAGCCTATCATCAAGCAGTGGCTATGGCTACACCTTC
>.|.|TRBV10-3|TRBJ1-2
CAISESTGFYGYTF
TGTGCCATCAGTGAGTCGACAGGTTTCTATGGCTACACCTTC
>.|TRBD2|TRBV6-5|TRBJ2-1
CASSSPGLADYNEQFF
TGTGCCAGCAGTTCCCCGGGACTAGCAGACTACAATGAGCAGTTCTTC
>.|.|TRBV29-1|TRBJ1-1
CSVEGSRAEAFF
TGCAGCGTTGAGGGATCTAGGGCTGAAGCTTTCTTT
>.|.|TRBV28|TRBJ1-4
CASSLWAATNEKLFF
TGTGCCAGCAGTTTGTGGGCTGCAACTAATGAAAAACTGTTTTTT
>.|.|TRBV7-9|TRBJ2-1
CASSRASQRGNEQFF
TGTGCCAGCAGCCGCGCCTCGCAGAGGGGCAATGAGCAGTTCTTC
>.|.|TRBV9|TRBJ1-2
CASSWANYGYTF
TGTGCCAGCAGCTGGGCGAACTATGGCTACACCTTC
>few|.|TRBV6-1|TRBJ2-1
CASSEQSTRTHSYNEQFF
TGTGCCAGCAGTGAACAATCCACGCGGACTCACTCCTACAATGAGCAGTTCTTC
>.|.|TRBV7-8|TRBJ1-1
CASSSGQNTEAFF
TGTGCCAGCAGCTCCGGACAGAACACTGAAGCTTTCTTT
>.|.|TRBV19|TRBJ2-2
CAVRAVGELFF
TGTGCCGTCAGGGCTGTCGGGGAGCTGTTTTTT
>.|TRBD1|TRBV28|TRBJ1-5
CASRLGQGVHQPQHF
TGTGCCAGCAGATTGGGACAGGGGGTTCATCAGCCCCAGCATTTT
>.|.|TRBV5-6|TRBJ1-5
CASSLGQPYSNQPQHF
TGTGCCAGCAGCTTAGGACAGCCCTATAGCAATCAGCCCCAGCATTTT
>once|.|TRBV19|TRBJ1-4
CASSDRGEEKLFF
TGTGCCAGTAGTGATCGAGGTGAGGAAAAACTGTTTTTT
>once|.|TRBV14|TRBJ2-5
CASSQFWGEETQYF
TGTGCCAGCAGCCAATTCTGGGGGGAAGAGACCCAGTACTTC
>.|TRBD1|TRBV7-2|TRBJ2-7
CASSPDRVSYEQYF
TGTGCCAGCAGCCCCGACAGGGTCTCCTACGAGCAGTACTTC